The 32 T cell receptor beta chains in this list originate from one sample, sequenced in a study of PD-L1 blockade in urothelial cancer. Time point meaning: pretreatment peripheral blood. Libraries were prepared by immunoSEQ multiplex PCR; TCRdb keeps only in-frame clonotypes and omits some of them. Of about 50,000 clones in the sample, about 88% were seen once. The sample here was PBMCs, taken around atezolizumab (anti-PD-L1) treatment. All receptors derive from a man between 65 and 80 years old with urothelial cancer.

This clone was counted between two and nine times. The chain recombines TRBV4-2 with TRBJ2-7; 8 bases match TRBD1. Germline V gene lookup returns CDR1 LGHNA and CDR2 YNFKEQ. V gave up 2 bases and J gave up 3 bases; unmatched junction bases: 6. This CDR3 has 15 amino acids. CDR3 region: CASSQPGQGSYEQYF. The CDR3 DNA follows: TGTGCCAGCAGCCAACCAGGACAGGGTAGCTACGAGCAGTACTTC.

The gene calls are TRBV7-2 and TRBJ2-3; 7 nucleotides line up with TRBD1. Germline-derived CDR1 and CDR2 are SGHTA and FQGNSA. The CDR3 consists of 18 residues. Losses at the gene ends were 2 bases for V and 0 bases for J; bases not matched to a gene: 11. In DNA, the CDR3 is TGTGCCAGCAGCTTACCCCCCGGGACAGCATTTAGCACAGATACGCAGTATTTT. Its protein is CASSLPPGTAFSTDTQYF.

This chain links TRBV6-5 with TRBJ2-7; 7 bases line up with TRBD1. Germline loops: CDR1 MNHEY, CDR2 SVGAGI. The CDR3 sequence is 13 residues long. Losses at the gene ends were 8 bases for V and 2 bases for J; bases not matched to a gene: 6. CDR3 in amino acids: CASWTDRPYEQYF. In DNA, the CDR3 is TGTGCCAGCTGGACGGACAGGCCCTACGAGCAGTACTTC.

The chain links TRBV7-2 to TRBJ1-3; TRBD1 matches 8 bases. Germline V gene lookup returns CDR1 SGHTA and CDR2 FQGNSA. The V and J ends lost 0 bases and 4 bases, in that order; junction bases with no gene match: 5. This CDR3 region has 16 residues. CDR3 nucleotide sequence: TGTGCCAGCAGCTTAGCGCAGGGGGCTTGGGGAAACACCATATATTTT. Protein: CASSLAQGAWGNTIYF.

Here the CDR3 reads CASSLAGSYQDTQYF. The CDR3 bases are TGCGCCAGCAGCCTTGCCGGGTCCTACCAAGATACGCAGTATTTT. The chain uses TRBV4-3 and TRBJ2-3; no clear D. The CDR3 length is 15 residues. With 4 bases removed from V and 5 bases from J, the gap between germline ends came to 16 bases. Germline V lookup: CDR1 LGHNA, CDR2 YSLEER.

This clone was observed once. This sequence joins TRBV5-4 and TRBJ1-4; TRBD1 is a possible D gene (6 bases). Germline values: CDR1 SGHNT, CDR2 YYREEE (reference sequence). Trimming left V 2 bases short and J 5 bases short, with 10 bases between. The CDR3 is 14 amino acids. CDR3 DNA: TGTGCCAGCAGCTTAAGGGACACGAATGAAAAACTGTTTTTT. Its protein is CASSLRDTNEKLFF.

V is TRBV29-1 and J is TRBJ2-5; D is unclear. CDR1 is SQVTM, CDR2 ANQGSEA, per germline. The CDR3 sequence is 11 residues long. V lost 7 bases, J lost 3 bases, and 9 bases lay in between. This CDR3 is CSASVEETQYF. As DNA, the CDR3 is TGCAGCGCCTCGGTGGAAGAGACCCAGTACTTC.

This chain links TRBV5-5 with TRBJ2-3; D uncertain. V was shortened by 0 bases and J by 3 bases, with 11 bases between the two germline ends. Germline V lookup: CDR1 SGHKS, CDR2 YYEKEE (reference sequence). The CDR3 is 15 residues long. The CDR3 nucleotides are TGTGCCAGCAGCTTGGGGGCAATATGGACAGATACGCAGTATTTT. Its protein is CASSLGAIWTDTQYF.

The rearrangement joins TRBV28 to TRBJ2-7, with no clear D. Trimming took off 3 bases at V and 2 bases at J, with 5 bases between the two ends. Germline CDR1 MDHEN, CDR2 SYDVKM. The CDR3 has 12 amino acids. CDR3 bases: TGTGCCAGCAGTTTTGGAGCCTACGAGCAGTACTTC. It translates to CASSFGAYEQYF.

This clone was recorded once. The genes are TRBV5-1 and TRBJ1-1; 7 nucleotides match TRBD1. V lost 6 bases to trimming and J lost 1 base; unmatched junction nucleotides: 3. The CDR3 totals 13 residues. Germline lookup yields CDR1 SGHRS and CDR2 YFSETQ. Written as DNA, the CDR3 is TGCGCCAGCAAAGGACAGGAGAACACTGAAGCTTTCTTT. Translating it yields CASKGQENTEAFF. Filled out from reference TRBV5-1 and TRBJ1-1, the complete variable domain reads KAGVTQTPRYLIKTRGQQVTLSCSPISGHRSVSWYQQTPGQGLQFLFEYFSETQRNKGNFPGRFSGRQFSNSRSEMNVSTLELGDSALYLCASKGQENTEAFFGQGTRLTVV.

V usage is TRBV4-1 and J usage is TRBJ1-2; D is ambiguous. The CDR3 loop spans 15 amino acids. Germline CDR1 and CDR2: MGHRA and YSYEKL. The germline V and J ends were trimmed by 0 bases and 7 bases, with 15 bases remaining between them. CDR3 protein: CASSQDSQALFGYTF. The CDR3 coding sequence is TGCGCCAGCAGCCAAGATTCGCAGGCCCTCTTTGGCTACACCTTC.

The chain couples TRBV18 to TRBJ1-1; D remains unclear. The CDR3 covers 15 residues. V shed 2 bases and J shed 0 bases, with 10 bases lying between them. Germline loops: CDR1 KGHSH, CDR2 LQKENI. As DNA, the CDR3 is TGTGCCAGCTCACCAGGGCAGGAAATGAACACTGAAGCTTTCTTT. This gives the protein CASSPGQEMNTEAFF.

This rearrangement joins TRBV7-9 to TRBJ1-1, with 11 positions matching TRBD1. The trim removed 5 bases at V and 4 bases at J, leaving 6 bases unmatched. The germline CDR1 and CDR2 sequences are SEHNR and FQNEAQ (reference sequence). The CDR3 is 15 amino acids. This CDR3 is CASSPGTGGLTEAFF. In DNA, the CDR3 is TGTGCCAGCAGCCCCGGGACAGGGGGACTCACTGAAGCTTTCTTT.

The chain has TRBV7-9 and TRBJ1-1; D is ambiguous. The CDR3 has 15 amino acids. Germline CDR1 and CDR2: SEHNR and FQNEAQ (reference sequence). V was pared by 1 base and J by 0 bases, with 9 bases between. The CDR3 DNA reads TGTGCCAGCAGCTTAGTTCCAGGAATGAACACTGAAGCTTTCTTT. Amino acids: CASSLVPGMNTEAFF.

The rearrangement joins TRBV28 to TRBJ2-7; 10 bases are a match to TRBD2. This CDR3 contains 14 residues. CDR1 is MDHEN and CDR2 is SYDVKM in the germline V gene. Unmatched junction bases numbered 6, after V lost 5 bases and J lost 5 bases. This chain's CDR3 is CASSTAGGSNEQYF. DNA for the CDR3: TGTGCCAGCAGTACAGCGGGAGGGAGCAACGAGCAGTACTTC.

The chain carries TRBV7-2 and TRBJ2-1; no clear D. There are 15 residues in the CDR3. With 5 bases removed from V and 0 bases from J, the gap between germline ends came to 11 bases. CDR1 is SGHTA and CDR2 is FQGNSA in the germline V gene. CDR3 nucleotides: TGTGCCAGCAGCCCCCGTCGGAGCTCCTACAATGAGCAGTTCTTC. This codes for CASSPRRSSYNEQFF.

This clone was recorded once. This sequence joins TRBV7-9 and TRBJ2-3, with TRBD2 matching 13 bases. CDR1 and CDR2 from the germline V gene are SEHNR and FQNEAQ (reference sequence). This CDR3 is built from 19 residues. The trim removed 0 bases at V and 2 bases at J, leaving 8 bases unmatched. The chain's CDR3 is CASSLATTSGGSPTDTQYF. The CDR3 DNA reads TGTGCCAGCAGCTTAGCTACGACTAGCGGGGGGTCTCCCACAGATACGCAGTATTTT.

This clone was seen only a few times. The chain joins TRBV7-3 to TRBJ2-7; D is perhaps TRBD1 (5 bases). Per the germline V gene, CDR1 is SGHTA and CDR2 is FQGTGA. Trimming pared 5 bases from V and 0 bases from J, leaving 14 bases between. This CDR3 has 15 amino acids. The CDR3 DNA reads TGTGCCAGCAGCAGAGAGAGACAGAGCTCCTACGAGCAGTACTTC. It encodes CASSRERQSSYEQYF.

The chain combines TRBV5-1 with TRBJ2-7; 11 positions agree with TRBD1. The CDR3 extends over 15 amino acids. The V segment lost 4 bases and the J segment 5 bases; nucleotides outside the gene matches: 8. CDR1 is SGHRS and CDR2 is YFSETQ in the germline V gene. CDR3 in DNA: TGCGCCAGCAGCATTATAGGACAGGGGGCAAACGAGCAGTACTTC. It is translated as CASSIIGQGANEQYF.

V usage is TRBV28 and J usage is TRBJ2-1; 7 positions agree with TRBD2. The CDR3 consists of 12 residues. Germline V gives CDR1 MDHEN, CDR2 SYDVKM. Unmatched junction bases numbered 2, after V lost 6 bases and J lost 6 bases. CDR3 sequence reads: CASSSGINEQFF. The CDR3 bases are TGTGCCAGCAGCAGCGGGATCAATGAGCAGTTCTTC. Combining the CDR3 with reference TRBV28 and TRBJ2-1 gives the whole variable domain DVKVTQSSRYLVKRTGEKVFLECVQDMDHENMFWYRQDPGLGLRLIYFSYDVKMKEKGDIPEGYSVSREKKERFSLILESASTNQTSMYLCASSSGINEQFFGPGTRLTVL.

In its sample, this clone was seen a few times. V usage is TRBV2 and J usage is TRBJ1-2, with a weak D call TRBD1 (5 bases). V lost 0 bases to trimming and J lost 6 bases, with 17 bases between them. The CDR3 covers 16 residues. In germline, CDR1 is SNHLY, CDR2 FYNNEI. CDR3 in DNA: TGTGCCAGCAGTGAAGCGAGGATCGCGGGACGCGATGGCTACACCTTC. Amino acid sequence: CASSEARIAGRDGYTF. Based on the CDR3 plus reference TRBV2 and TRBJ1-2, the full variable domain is EPEVTQTPSHQVTQMGQEVILRCVPISNHLYFYWYRQILGQKVEFLVSFYNNEISEKSEIFDDQFSVERPDGSNFTLKIRSTKLEDSAMYFCASSEARIAGRDGYTFGSGTRLTVV.

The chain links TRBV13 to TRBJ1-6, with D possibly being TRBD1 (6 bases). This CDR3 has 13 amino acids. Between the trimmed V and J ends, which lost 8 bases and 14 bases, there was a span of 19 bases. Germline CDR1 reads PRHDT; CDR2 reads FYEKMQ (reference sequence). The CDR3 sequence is CASSGARSSTLHF. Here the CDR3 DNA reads TGTGCCAGCTCAGGGGCGCGGTCCTCGACCCTCCACTTT.

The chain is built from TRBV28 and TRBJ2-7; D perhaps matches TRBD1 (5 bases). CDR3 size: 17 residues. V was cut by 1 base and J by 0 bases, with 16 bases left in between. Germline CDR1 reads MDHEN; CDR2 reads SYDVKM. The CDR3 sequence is CASSLLGQASISYEQYF. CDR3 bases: TGTGCCAGCAGTTTATTGGGGCAGGCATCAATCTCCTACGAGCAGTACTTC.

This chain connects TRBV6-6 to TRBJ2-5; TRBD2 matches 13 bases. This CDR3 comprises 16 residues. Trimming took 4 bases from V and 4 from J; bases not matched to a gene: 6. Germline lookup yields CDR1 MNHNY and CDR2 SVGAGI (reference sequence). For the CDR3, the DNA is TGTGCCAGCAGTTCTCCGGGACTAGCGGGATCAGAGACCCAGTACTTC. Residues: CASSSPGLAGSETQYF.

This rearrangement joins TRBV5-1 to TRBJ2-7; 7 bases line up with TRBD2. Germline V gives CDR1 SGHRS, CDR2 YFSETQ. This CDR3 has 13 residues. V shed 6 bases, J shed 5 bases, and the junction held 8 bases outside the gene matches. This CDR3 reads CASNPLAGDEQYF. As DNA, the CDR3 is TGCGCCAGCAACCCGCTCGCGGGGGACGAGCAGTACTTC.

The CDR3 loop reads CASSPLTEDTDTQYF. CDR3 sequence (DNA): TGTGCCAGCTCACCCTTGACTGAGGACACAGATACGCAGTATTTT. This chain uses TRBV18 with TRBJ2-3; unclear D gene. Trimming shortened V by 3 bases and J by 2 bases, and 12 bases separated the two germline ends. This CDR3 is built from 15 residues. CDR1 and CDR2 (germline): KGHSH, LQKENI.

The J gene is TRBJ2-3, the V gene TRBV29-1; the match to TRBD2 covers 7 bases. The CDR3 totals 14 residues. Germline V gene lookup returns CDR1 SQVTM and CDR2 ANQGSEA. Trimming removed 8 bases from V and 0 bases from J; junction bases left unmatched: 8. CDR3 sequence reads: CSIGGGVSTDTQYF. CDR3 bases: TGCAGCATTGGCGGGGGTGTAAGCACAGATACGCAGTATTTT.

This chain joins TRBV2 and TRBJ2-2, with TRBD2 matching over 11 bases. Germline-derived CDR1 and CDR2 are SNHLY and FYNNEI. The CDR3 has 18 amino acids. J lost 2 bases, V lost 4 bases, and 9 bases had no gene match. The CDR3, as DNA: TGTGCCAGCAGTGCCCGCCTAGCGGGAGGTGGTAACACCGGGGAGCTGTTTTTT. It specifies CASSARLAGGGNTGELFF.

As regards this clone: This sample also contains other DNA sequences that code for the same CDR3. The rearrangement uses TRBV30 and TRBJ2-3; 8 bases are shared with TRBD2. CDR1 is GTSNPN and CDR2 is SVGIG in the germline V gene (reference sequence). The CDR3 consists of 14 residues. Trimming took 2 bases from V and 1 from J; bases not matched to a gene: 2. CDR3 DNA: TGTGCCTGGAGTCGTAGCGGGGGCACAGATACGCAGTATTTT. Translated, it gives CAWSRSGGTDTQYF.

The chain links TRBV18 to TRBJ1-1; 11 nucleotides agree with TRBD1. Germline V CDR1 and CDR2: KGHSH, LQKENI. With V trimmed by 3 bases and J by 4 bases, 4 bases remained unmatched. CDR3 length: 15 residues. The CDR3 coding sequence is TGTGCCAGCTCACCCCGGACAGGGGGCCTCACTGAAGCTTTCTTT. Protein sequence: CASSPRTGGLTEAFF.

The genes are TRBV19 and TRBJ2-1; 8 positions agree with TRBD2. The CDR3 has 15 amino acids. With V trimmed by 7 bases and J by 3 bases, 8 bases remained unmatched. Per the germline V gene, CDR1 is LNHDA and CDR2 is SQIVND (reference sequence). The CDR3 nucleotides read TGTGCCAGTACGACTATAGCGGGACTCTACAATGAGCAGTTCTTC. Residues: CASTTIAGLYNEQFF.

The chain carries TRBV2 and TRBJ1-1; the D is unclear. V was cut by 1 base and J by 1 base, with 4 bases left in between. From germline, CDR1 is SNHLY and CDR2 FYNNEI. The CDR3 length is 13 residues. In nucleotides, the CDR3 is TGTGCCAGCAGTGAAGAGCAGAACACTGAAGCTTTCTTT. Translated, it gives CASSEEQNTEAFF. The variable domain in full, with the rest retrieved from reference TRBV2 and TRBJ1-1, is EPEVTQTPSHQVTQMGQEVILRCVPISNHLYFYWYRQILGQKVEFLVSFYNNEISEKSEIFDDQFSVERPDGSNFTLKIRSTKLEDSAMYFCASSEEQNTEAFFGQGTRLTVV.